The next 26 T cell receptor beta chains were all read from a single sample in a study of PD-1 blockade in classical Hodgkin lymphoma. Assay: immunoSEQ multiplex PCR; the TCRdb copy retains only in-frame clones and omits some. The data hold about 110,000 clones, with 89% observed a single time. Following autologous stem cell transplantation, relapse occurred in every patient, and exposure to brentuximab vedotin varied. The source material was peripheral blood mononuclear cells (PBMCs), sampled before the second cycle of nivolumab. These receptors came from a human donor with classical Hodgkin lymphoma.

The chain joins TRBV18 to TRBJ1-5; 10 positions agree with TRBD1. Germline V CDR1 and CDR2: KGHSH, LQKENI. The CDR3 extends over 19 amino acids. V shed 5 bases, J shed 1 base, and the junction held 14 bases outside the gene matches. The CDR3 is CASSSNPGQGRGSNQPQHF. The CDR3 coding sequence is TGTGCCAGCTCATCAAACCCGGGACAGGGGAGAGGGAGCAATCAGCCCCAGCATTTT.

This chain uses TRBV27 with TRBJ2-7, with 11 bases lining up with TRBD2. The CDR3 contains 15 residues. Germline assignment: CDR1 MNHEY and CDR2 SMNVEV (reference sequence). V was pared by 5 bases and J by 5 bases, with 8 bases of the junction left unmatched. The chain's CDR3 is CASSPLAGVPHEQYF. CDR3 coding DNA: TGTGCCAGCAGTCCACTAGCGGGAGTCCCCCACGAGCAGTACTTC.

The count of this clone is one. The V and J genes are TRBV6-6 and TRBJ2-5; 10 bases agree with TRBD1. The CDR3 sequence is 15 residues long. V trimming: 5 bases; J trimming: 6 bases; junction bases outside the gene matches: 9. CDR1 is MNHNY and CDR2 is SVGAGI in the germline V gene (reference sequence). As DNA, the CDR3 is TGTGCCAGCAGTACCGGGACAGGGGTTCTTCAGACCCAGTACTTC. It yields the protein CASSTGTGVLQTQYF.

The chain recombines TRBV2 with TRBJ1-3; D unresolved. This CDR3 is 16 amino acids long. Trimming cost V 5 bases and J 3 bases, with 17 bases left between them. CDR1 and CDR2 (germline): SNHLY, FYNNEI. This CDR3 reads CASSNGPGGNGNTIYF. CDR3 DNA sequence: TGTGCCAGCAGTAATGGACCGGGTGGGAATGGAAACACCATATATTTT.

The chain is built from TRBV19 and TRBJ2-3; D possibly corresponds to TRBD2 (5 bases). The V gene's germline CDR1 is LNHDA and CDR2 SQIVND (reference sequence). Trimming left V 5 bases short and J 4 bases short, with 19 bases between. The CDR3 loop spans 16 amino acids. The CDR3 is CASSEVSRGLADTQYF. In DNA form, the CDR3 reads TGTGCCAGTAGTGAAGTGTCTCGGGGATTGGCAGATACGCAGTATTTT.

The rearrangement uses TRBV5-4 and TRBJ1-3, with D unresolved. The CDR3 length is 14 residues. V was cut by 2 bases and J by 2 bases, with 8 bases left in between. Germline V gene data show CDR1 as SGHNT and CDR2 as YYREEE (reference sequence). The CDR3 DNA follows: TGTGCCAGCAGCTTCGGACCGGCTGGAAACACCATATATTTT. Translation gives CASSFGPAGNTIYF.

The rearrangement joins TRBV9 to TRBJ2-2, with D possibly being TRBD1 (5 bases). This CDR3 comprises 16 residues. Germline V gene lookup returns CDR1 SGDLS and CDR2 YYNGEE. V lost 6 bases to trimming and J lost 2 bases, with 17 bases between them. The CDR3 here is CASTIDSTFNTGELFF. CDR3 DNA sequence: TGTGCCAGCACCATCGACAGCACCTTTAACACCGGGGAGCTGTTTTTT.

The genes are TRBV27 and TRBJ2-7; maybe TRBD1 (6 bases). Looked up from germline, CDR1 is MNHEY and CDR2 is SMNVEV (reference sequence). The ends were cut back, 5 bases at V and 3 bases at J, with 14 bases in the middle. The CDR3 has 14 amino acids. The CDR3 spells CASSPTDSYYEQYF. CDR3 sequence (DNA): TGTGCCAGCAGTCCAACGGACAGCTACTACGAGCAGTACTTC.

The chain uses TRBV6-5 and TRBJ1-2; D not resolved. The CDR3 consists of 13 residues. CDR1 is MNHEY, CDR2 SVGAGI, per germline. Trimming took off 0 bases at V and 5 bases at J, with 7 bases between the two ends. CDR3 sequence reads: CASSYSLAYGYTF. In DNA, the CDR3 is TGTGCCAGCAGTTACTCGCTTGCTTATGGCTACACCTTC.

This rearrangement joins TRBV6-1 to TRBJ1-5; 8 positions agree with TRBD1. The CDR3 totals 15 residues. V trimming: 8 bases; J trimming: 0 bases; junction bases outside the gene matches: 6. Germline values: CDR1 MNHNS, CDR2 SASEGT. In nucleotides, the CDR3 is TGTGCCAGCCAGACAGGGGTCGATAGCAATCAGCCCCAGCATTTT. Protein sequence: CASQTGVDSNQPQHF.

The DNA of the CDR3 is TGTGCCAGCAGCCGCTTCCCGGTGGAGGACTATGGCTACACCTTC. Residues: CASSRFPVEDYGYTF. This chain connects TRBV27 to TRBJ1-2; D not certain. The germline V and J ends were trimmed by 6 bases and 3 bases, with 17 bases remaining between them. The CDR3 sequence is 15 residues long. The germline CDR1 and CDR2 sequences are MNHEY and SMNVEV (reference sequence).

This clone has just one count. The DNA for the CDR3 is TGTGCCAGCAGGGACAGTAGCTATGGCTACACCTTC. It translates to CASRDSSYGYTF. V gene TRBV6-5 combines with J gene TRBJ1-2; TRBD1 might be the D (6 bases). This CDR3 has 12 residues. V lost 6 bases to trimming and J lost 4 bases, with 9 bases between them. Looked up from germline, CDR1 is MNHEY and CDR2 is SVGAGI.

The V gene is TRBV6-1, the J gene TRBJ1-1; 7 bases are shared with TRBD1. V gave up 6 bases and J gave up 8 bases; unmatched junction bases: 3. This CDR3 is 11 amino acids long. CDR1 is MNHNS and CDR2 is SASEGT in the germline V gene. The CDR3 DNA sequence: TGTGCCAGCAGCAGGGGGGCCGAAGCTTTCTTT. Translating it yields CASSRGAEAFF.

The V call is TRBV6-5, the J call TRBJ2-1, with D possibly being TRBD1 (6 bases). The V gene lost 6 bases and the J gene lost 1 base, with 10 bases spanning the gap. The CDR3 length is 14 residues. CDR1 is MNHEY and CDR2 is SVGAGI in the germline V gene. The CDR3 sequence is CASSNRVSYNEQFF. CDR3 in DNA: TGTGCCAGCAGCAACAGGGTGTCCTACAATGAGCAGTTCTTC.

The CDR3: CASSLGGNTIYF. In nucleotides, the CDR3 is TGTGCCAGCAGCTTGGGTGGAAACACCATATATTTT. V is TRBV5-5 and J is TRBJ1-3, with no clear D. V gave up 0 bases and J gave up 3 bases, with 1 base separating them. The CDR3 has 12 residues. Germline V gives CDR1 SGHKS, CDR2 YYEKEE (reference sequence).

This chain joins TRBV6-4 and TRBJ2-3; D remains ambiguous. Trimming took off 0 bases at V and 0 bases at J, with 7 bases between the two ends. CDR1 is MRHNA and CDR2 is SNTAGT in the germline V gene. This CDR3 comprises 15 residues. DNA for the CDR3: TGTGCCAGCAGTGACTCTGCGGCTAGCACAGATACGCAGTATTTT. Translation gives CASSDSAASTDTQYF.

This chain joins TRBV7-6 and TRBJ1-1; perhaps TRBD1 as D (5 bases). Trimming cost V 1 base and J 4 bases, with 13 bases left between them. The CDR3 has 15 amino acids. CDR1 and CDR2 from the germline V gene are SGHVS and FNYEAQ. The CDR3 DNA reads as TGTGCCAGCAGCTTAGGCGCAGGGCGGGCCACTGAAGCTTTCTTT. The encoded protein is CASSLGAGRATEAFF.

The rearrangement uses TRBV28 and TRBJ2-4; 9 bases are shared with TRBD1. The CDR3 sequence is 16 residues long. J gave up 4 bases and V 5 bases, and 9 bases lay outside the gene matches. The V gene's germline CDR1 is MDHEN and CDR2 SYDVKM. The DNA for the CDR3 is TGTGCCAGCAGTCATTCCGGGACAGGGCCTAAAAACATTCAGTACTTC. Protein product: CASSHSGTGPKNIQYF.

This clone was detected only a few times. This rearrangement joins TRBV6-1 to TRBJ1-1; D gene unclear. Between the trimmed V and J ends, which lost 2 bases and 3 bases, there was a span of 10 bases. This CDR3 contains 14 residues. Per germline, CDR1 MNHNS and CDR2 SASEGT. The CDR3 here is CASSEFVGDTEAFF. DNA of the CDR3: TGTGCCAGCAGTGAATTTGTTGGGGACACTGAAGCTTTCTTT.

This chain links TRBV2 with TRBJ1-1; D perhaps matches TRBD1 (5 bases). V gave up 5 bases and J gave up 0 bases, with 13 bases separating them. CDR3 length: 15 amino acids. Germline CDR1 SNHLY, CDR2 FYNNEI. Here the CDR3 DNA reads TGTGCCAGCAGTACCATAGGGACCGTGAACACTGAAGCTTTCTTT. Translating gives CASSTIGTVNTEAFF.

This chain uses TRBV15 with TRBJ1-4; D perhaps matches TRBD1 (6 bases). This CDR3 is 15 amino acids long. Germline V gives CDR1 LNHNV, CDR2 YYDKDF (reference sequence). Trimming shortened V by 5 bases and J by 3 bases, and 13 bases separated the two germline ends. Written as DNA, the CDR3 is TGTGCCACCAGCCGATACAGGGCCTCTAATGAAAAACTGTTTTTT. Protein product: CATSRYRASNEKLFF.

This chain uses TRBV9 with TRBJ1-2; D is unclear. The CDR3 extends over 15 amino acids. Trimming took off 0 bases at V and 3 bases at J, with 12 bases between the two ends. Per the germline V gene, CDR1 is SGDLS and CDR2 is YYNGEE. The CDR3 DNA follows: TGTGCCAGCAGCGTAGATCGCCTCGAGGACTATGGCTACACCTTC. Protein: CASSVDRLEDYGYTF.

The rearrangement uses TRBV5-4 and TRBJ2-5, with 7 bases lining up with TRBD2. The CDR3 covers 15 residues. V dropped 0 bases and J dropped 4; count of bases not matched to a gene: 6. Germline V gives CDR1 SGHNT, CDR2 YYREEE (reference sequence). CDR3 protein: CASSLVQGGRETQYF. CDR3 bases: TGTGCCAGCAGCTTGGTCCAGGGAGGGAGAGAGACCCAGTACTTC.

This chain links TRBV6-5 with TRBJ1-1; 12 bases align to TRBD1. Unmatched junction bases numbered 3, after V lost 2 bases and J lost 2 bases. Germline lookup yields CDR1 MNHEY and CDR2 SVGAGI. CDR3 length equals 16 residues. The CDR3 sequence: CASSYGTGGVNTEAFF. The CDR3 DNA is TGTGCCAGCAGTTACGGGACAGGGGGCGTTAACACTGAAGCTTTCTTT.

The chain uses TRBV6-6 and TRBJ2-3; 7 bases align to TRBD1. Germline loops: CDR1 MNHNY, CDR2 SVGAGI (reference sequence). V dropped 1 base and J dropped 2; count of bases not matched to a gene: 3. The CDR3 runs 15 residues. CDR3 region: CASSYFGQVTDTQYF. The CDR3, as DNA: TGTGCCAGCAGTTACTTCGGACAGGTCACAGATACGCAGTATTTT.

The rearrangement links TRBV30 to TRBJ2-2; 8 bases align to TRBD1. The germline CDR1 and CDR2 sequences are GTSNPN and SVGIG (reference sequence). V lost 4 bases and J lost 2; bases outside the gene matches: 6. The CDR3 is 15 amino acids. CDR3 bases: TGTGCCTGGAAACTGGACAGGGTTAACACCGGGGAGCTGTTTTTT. Translated: CAWKLDRVNTGELFF.